A single sample gave rise to the 8 T cell receptor beta chains below, sequenced in a study of tumor-infiltrating lymphocytes in localized non-small cell lung cancer. Sequencing was performed with immunoSEQ multiplex PCR; in TCRdb, only in-frame clones are kept and a portion is missing. The sample consists of under 35,000 clones, 70% to 90% of them appearing once. The sample was lung tumor tissue. The receptors originated from a human donor with non-small cell lung cancer.

This clone was detected a few times. The chain employs TRBV5-4 and TRBJ2-3; no definite D call. Germline values: CDR1 SGHNT, CDR2 YYREEE (reference sequence). V lost 0 bases and J 10 bases, leaving 15 bases between the germline ends. CDR3 length: 14 amino acids. This CDR3 is CASSLERWLPPQYF. As DNA, the CDR3 is TGTGCCAGCAGCTTGGAAAGATGGCTCCCCCCGCAGTATTTT. Supplemented by reference TRBV5-4 and TRBJ2-3, the full variable domain reads ETGVTQSPTHLIKTRGQQVTLRCSSQSGHNTVSWYQQALGQGPQFIFQYYREEENGRGNFPPRFSGLQFPNYSSELNVNALELDDSALYLCASSLERWLPPQYFGPGTRLTVL.

The table lists this clone with a count of one. This chain links TRBV7-2 with TRBJ2-3; the D is unclear. Trimming left V 4 bases short and J 4 bases short, with 15 bases between. Germline V gene sequence: CDR1 SGHTA, CDR2 FQGNSA. The length of the CDR3 is 15 residues. The CDR3 DNA follows: TGTGCCAGCAGCTCCCGGAGAGGTGCGGCAGATACGCAGTATTTT. Its translation is CASSSRRGAADTQYF.

This clone was seen only once. The chain joins TRBV29-1 to TRBJ1-2; no clear D. CDR1 is SQVTM and CDR2 is ANQGSEA in the germline V gene. The CDR3 consists of 13 residues. V was cut by 6 bases and J by 7 bases, with 18 bases left in between. CDR3 amino acids: CSVGGPSDPGYTF. The CDR3 DNA sequence: TGCAGCGTCGGAGGACCTTCCGATCCTGGCTACACCTTC.

The chain links TRBV19 to TRBJ1-1; TRBD1 agrees at 7 bases. The V gene end was trimmed by 5 bases and the J gene end by 6 bases; junction bases not matched to a gene: 6. CDR3 size: 13 residues. In germline, CDR1 is LNHDA, CDR2 SQIVND (reference sequence). CDR3 sequence (DNA): TGTGCCAGTAGTGGACAGGCGACCGCTGAAGCTTTCTTT. Translating it yields CASSGQATAEAFF. Full variable domain (remainder filled in from reference TRBV19 and TRBJ1-1): DGGITQSPKYLFRKEGQNVTLSCEQNLNHDAMYWYRQDPGQGLRLIYYSQIVNDFQKGDIAEGYSVSREKKESFPLTVTSAQKNPTAFYLCASSGQATAEAFFGQGTRLTVV.

The J gene is TRBJ1-2, the V gene TRBV7-2; 10 bases are shared with TRBD1. This CDR3 contains 17 residues. Trimming took 2 bases from V and 4 from J; bases not matched to a gene: 10. Germline loops: CDR1 SGHTA, CDR2 FQGNSA. CDR3 in amino acids: CASSLLGTGAQSYGYTF. In DNA, the CDR3 is TGTGCCAGCAGCTTATTAGGGACAGGGGCCCAAAGCTATGGCTACACCTTC.

A few counts support this clone. The chain carries TRBV19 and TRBJ2-1, with D possibly being TRBD2 (7 bases). The V gene's germline CDR1 is LNHDA and CDR2 SQIVND (reference sequence). The CDR3 extends over 15 amino acids. V lost 1 base and J lost 4, with 11 bases in between. The DNA of the CDR3 is TGTGCCAGTAGTATAGGGGGGGGCTTTTACAATGAGCAGTTCTTC. This encodes CASSIGGGFYNEQFF.

This rearrangement joins TRBV5-5 to TRBJ1-2, with TRBD1 matching over 12 bases. This CDR3 is 13 amino acids long. The V and J ends lost 4 bases and 8 bases, in that order; junction bases with no gene match: 3. Per germline, CDR1 SGHKS and CDR2 YYEKEE (reference sequence). The CDR3 region is CASSPGTGGGYTF. The DNA of the CDR3 is TGTGCCAGCAGCCCCGGGACAGGGGGCGGCTACACCTTC.

This chain links TRBV27 with TRBJ1-5, with 10 bases identical to TRBD1. Germline V gene data show CDR1 as MNHEY and CDR2 as SMNVEV (reference sequence). The CDR3 is made up of 15 amino acids. Trimming took 5 bases from V and 2 from J; bases not matched to a gene: 3. CDR3 nucleotide sequence: TGTGCCAGCAGTCAAGGGACAGGGGGCAATCAGCCCCAGCATTTT. Translating gives CASSQGTGGNQPQHF.